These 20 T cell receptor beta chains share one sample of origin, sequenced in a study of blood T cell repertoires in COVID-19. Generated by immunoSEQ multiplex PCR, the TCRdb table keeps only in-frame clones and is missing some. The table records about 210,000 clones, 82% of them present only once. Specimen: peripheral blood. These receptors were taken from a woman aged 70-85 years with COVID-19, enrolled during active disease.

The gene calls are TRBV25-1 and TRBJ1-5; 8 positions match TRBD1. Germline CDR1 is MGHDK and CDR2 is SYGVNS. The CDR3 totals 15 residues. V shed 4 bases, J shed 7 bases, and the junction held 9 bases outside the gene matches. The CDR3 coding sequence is TGTGCCAGCAGTGGGTATGGCAGGGGGCCCCAGCCCCAGCATTTT. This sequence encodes CASSGYGRGPQPQHF.

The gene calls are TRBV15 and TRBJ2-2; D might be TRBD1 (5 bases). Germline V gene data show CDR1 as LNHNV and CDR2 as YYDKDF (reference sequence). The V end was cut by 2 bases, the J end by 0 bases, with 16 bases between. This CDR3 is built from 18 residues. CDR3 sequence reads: CATSRPTVFLANTGELFF. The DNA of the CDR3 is TGTGCCACCAGCAGACCGACAGTTTTCCTTGCGAACACCGGGGAGCTGTTTTTT.

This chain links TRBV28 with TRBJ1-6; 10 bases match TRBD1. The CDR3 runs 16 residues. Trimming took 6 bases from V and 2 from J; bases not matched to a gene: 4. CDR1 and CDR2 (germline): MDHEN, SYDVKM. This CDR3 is CASRRTGGAYNSPLHF. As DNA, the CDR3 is TGTGCCAGCAGACGGACAGGGGGGGCCTATAATTCACCCCTCCACTTT.

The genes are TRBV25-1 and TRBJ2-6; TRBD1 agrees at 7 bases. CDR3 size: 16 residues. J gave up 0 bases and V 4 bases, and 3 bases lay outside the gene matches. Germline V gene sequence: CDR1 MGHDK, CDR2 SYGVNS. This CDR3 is CASSARQGSGANVLTF. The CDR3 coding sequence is TGTGCCAGCAGTGCCCGACAGGGCTCTGGGGCCAACGTCCTGACTTTC.

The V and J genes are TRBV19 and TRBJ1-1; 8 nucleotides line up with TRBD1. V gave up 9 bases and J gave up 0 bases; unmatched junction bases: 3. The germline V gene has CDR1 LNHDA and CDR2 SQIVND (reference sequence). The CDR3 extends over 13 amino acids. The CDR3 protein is CASDRGMNTEAFF. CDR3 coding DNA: TGTGCCAGCGACAGGGGAATGAACACTGAAGCTTTCTTT.

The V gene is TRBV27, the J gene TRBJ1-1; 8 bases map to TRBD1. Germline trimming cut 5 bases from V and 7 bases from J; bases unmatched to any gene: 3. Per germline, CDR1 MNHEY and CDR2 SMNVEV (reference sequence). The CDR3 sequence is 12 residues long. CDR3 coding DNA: TGTGCCAGCAGTCGACAGGGGCTTGAAGCTTTCTTT. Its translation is CASSRQGLEAFF.

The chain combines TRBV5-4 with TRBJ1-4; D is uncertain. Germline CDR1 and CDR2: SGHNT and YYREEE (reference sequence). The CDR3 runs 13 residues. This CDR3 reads CKLGVATNEKLFF. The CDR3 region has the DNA TGTAAACTAGGAGTTGCAACTAATGAAAAACTGTTTTTT.

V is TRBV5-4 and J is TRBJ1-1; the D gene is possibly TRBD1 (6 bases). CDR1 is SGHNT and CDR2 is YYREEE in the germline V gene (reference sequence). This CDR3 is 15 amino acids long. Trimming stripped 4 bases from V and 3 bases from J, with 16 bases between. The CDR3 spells CASSGSGVSDTEAFF. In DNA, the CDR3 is TGTGCCAGCAGCGGATCAGGGGTTTCGGACACTGAAGCTTTCTTT.

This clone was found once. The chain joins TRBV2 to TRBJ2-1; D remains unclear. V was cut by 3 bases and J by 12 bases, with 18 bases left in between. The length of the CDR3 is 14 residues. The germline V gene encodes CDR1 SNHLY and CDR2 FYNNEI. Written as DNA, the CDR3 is TGTGCCAGCAGTGACACCGAGCCGAGCCCCCTGCAGTTCTTC. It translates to CASSDTEPSPLQFF.

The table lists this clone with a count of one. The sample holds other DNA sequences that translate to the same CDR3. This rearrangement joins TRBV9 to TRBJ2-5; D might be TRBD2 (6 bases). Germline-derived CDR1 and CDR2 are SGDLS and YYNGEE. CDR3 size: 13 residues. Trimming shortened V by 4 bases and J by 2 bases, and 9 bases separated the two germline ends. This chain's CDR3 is CASSLSGQETQYF. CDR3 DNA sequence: TGTGCCAGCAGCTTGAGCGGGCAAGAGACCCAGTACTTC.

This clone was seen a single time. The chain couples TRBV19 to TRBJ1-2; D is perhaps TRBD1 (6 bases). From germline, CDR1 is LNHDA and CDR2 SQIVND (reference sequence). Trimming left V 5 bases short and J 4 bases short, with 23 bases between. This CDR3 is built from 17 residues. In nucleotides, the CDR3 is TGTGCCAGTAGTGATAGTCCATCGACAGGCCTTGGCTATGGCTACACCTTC. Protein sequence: CASSDSPSTGLGYGYTF.

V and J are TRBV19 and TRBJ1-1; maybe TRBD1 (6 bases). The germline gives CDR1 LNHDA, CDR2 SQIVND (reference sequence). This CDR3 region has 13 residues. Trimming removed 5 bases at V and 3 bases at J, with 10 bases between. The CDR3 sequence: CASSSHRDTEAFF. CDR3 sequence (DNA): TGTGCCAGTAGTTCCCACAGGGACACTGAAGCTTTCTTT.

CDR3: CASSHGIIYEQYF. The CDR3 nucleotides read TGTGCCAGCAGTCACGGGATCATATACGAGCAGTACTTC. The chain carries TRBV25-1 and TRBJ2-7, with a tentative D call TRBD2 (5 bases). V lost 5 bases, J lost 4 bases, and 12 bases lay in between. The CDR3 runs 13 residues. Germline V gene lookup returns CDR1 MGHDK and CDR2 SYGVNS.

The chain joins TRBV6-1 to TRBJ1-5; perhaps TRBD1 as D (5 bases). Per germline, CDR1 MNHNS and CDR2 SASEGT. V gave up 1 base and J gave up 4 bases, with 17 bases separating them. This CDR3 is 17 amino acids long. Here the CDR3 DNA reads TGTGCCAGCAGTGAAGGGGCAGGGCAATTTTTAAATCAGCCCCAGCATTTT. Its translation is CASSEGAGQFLNQPQHF.

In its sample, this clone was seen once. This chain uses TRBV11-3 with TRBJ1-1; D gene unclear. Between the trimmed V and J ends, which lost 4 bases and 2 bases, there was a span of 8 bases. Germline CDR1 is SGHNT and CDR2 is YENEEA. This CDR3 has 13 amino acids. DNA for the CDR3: TGTGCCAGCAGCTCATACTACAACACTGAAGCTTTCTTT. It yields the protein CASSSYYNTEAFF.

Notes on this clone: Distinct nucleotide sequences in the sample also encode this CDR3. The CDR3 here is CASSSTANYGYTF. The CDR3 coding sequence is TGTGCCAGCAGCTCGACAGCTAACTATGGCTACACCTTC. The chain has TRBV7-9 and TRBJ1-2; TRBD1 might be the D (5 bases). V shed 4 bases and J shed 0 bases, with 6 bases lying between them. CDR1 is SEHNR, CDR2 FQNEAQ, per germline (reference sequence). The CDR3 is 13 residues long.

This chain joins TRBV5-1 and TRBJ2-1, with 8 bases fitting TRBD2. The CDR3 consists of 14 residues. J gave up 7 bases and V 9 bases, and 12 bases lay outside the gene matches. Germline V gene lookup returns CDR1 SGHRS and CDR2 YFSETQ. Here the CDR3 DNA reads TGCGCCACCTCGAGCGGCGGGAGGTCGAATGAGCAGTTCTTC. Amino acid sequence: CATSSGGRSNEQFF.

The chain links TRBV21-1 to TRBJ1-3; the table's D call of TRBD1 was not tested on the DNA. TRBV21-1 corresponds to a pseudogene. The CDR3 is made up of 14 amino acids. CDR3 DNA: TGTGCCAGCAGCCTCACCACAGCTGGAAACACCATATATTTT. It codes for CASSLTTAGNTIYF.

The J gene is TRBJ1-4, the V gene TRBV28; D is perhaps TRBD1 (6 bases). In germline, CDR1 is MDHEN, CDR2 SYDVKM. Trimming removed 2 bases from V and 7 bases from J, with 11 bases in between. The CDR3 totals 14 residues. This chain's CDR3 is CASSLLQDSEKLFF. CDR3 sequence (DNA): TGTGCCAGCAGTTTACTACAGGACAGTGAAAAACTGTTTTTT.

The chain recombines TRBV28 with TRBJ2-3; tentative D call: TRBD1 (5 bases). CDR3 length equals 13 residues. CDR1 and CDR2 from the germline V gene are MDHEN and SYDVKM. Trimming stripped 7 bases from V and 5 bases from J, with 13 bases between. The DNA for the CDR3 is TGTGCCAGCACCCCGGGCAGGGTAGATACGCAGTATTTT. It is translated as CASTPGRVDTQYF.